A single sample is the source of the 17 T cell receptor beta chains below, sequenced in a study of post-analysis software for immune sequencing data. Points from the study as a whole: Patients had higher frequencies than controls of about 5 TRBV segments, including TRBV5-6, TRBV5-1 and TRBV20-1.

Unique molecular identifiers were carried by the TCR beta cDNA libraries. Using its own MiXCR run on the PCR reads, TCRdb lists one record per CDR3 protein. The sample gives about 560,000 distinct CDR3 sequences, 44% of which show up once; over 1.5% is in the top ten. For these receptors, no antigen is known. Specimen: blood. The receptors shown here come from a girl aged 10-17 years with multiple sclerosis.

The gene calls are TRBV19 and TRBJ1-2; D is unresolved. The CDR3 covers 11 residues. CDR1 and CDR2 from the germline V gene are LNHDA and SQIVND (reference sequence). Trimming removed 7 bases from V and 6 bases from J, with 9 bases in between. CDR3 sequence (DNA): TGTGCCAGTACTCAGAATAATGGCTACACCTTC. Translation: CASTQNNGYTF.

The chain is built from TRBV3-1 and TRBJ2-1; 8 bases match TRBD2. The germline V gene encodes CDR1 LGHDT and CDR2 YNNKEL (reference sequence). The CDR3 loop spans 15 amino acids. V was clipped by 6 bases and J by 6 bases; unmatched bases: 10. The CDR3: CASSLLGGGPNEQFF. CDR3 nucleotide sequence: TGTGCCAGCAGTCTTCTGGGCGGGGGGCCCAATGAGCAGTTCTTC.

This chain uses TRBV12-3 or TRBV12-4 with TRBJ1-1, with D possibly matching TRBD1 (6 bases). Trimming left V 4 bases short and J 1 base short, with 16 bases between. This CDR3 is built from 16 residues. The chain's CDR3 is CASSSFGGGRNTEAFF. CDR3 sequence (DNA): TGTGCCAGCAGTTCCTTCGGGGGCGGAAGGAACACTGAAGCTTTCTTT.

This chain connects TRBV5-1 to TRBJ2-7; the D gene is possibly TRBD1 (5 bases). The V and J ends lost 4 bases and 2 bases respectively, with 16 bases between them. The germline gives CDR1 SGHRS, CDR2 YFSETQ. There are 15 residues in the CDR3. CDR3 in DNA: TGCGCCAGCAGCCAAGGACACACCCAAACCTACGAGCAGTACTTC. Translating gives CASSQGHTQTYEQYF.

This clonotype has just a few counts. The chain employs TRBV20-1 and TRBJ2-5, with a weak D call TRBD2 (6 bases). With the DNA end fitting TRBJ2-7 better, the J assignment may be wrong. The germline gives CDR1 DFQATT, CDR2 SNEGSKA (reference sequence). The CDR3 sequence is 12 residues long. The chain's CDR3 is CSGAGGAYEQYF. The CDR3 coding sequence is TGCAGTGGGGCGGGCGGGGCCTACGAGCAGTACTTC.

The chain has TRBV28 and TRBJ1-2; D not resolved. Germline V CDR1 and CDR2: MDHEN, SYDVKM. The CDR3 has 13 amino acids. The germline V and J ends were trimmed by 3 bases and 6 bases, with 11 bases remaining between them. The DNA of the CDR3 is TGTGCCAGCAGTTTGCGCATTACCGATGGCTACACCTTC. It codes for CASSLRITDGYTF.

The chain uses TRBV20-1 and TRBJ1-5; D might be TRBD1 (6 bases). Germline V CDR1 and CDR2: DFQATT, SNEGSKA (reference sequence). The CDR3 extends over 15 amino acids. V was clipped by 0 bases and J by 6 bases, with 15 bases between them. In DNA form, the CDR3 reads TGCAGTGCTAGAGATAACGGGGGCAGGGGTCAGCCCCAGCATTTT. Amino acids: CSARDNGGRGQPQHF.

This clonotype was found a few times. This rearrangement joins TRBV6-5 to TRBJ2-7; D is possibly TRBD1 or TRBD2 (6 bases each). The CDR3 is 16 amino acids. V was trimmed by 0 bases and J by 0 bases, leaving 12 bases between them. Germline V gives CDR1 MNHEY, CDR2 SVGAGI. This CDR3 is CASSYSWGASSYEQYF. As DNA, the CDR3 is TGTGCCAGCAGTTACTCTTGGGGGGCGAGCTCCTACGAGCAGTACTTC.

The chain recombines TRBV2 with TRBJ1-2, with 10 bases fitting TRBD1. Germline V gives CDR1 SNHLY, CDR2 FYNNEI. This CDR3 has 15 amino acids. V gave up 4 bases and J gave up 6 bases; unmatched junction bases: 8. In DNA, the CDR3 is TGTGCCAGCAGTGTCTCCGGGACAGGGGATGATGGCTACACCTTC. Protein sequence: CASSVSGTGDDGYTF.

V usage is TRBV12-3 or TRBV12-4 and J usage is TRBJ2-7, with 9 bases matching TRBD1. This CDR3 has 14 amino acids. Trimming cost V 7 bases and J 5 bases; bases outside gene matches: 9. CDR3 sequence reads: CASKFGTGKHEQYF. In DNA form, the CDR3 reads TGTGCCAGCAAGTTCGGGACAGGGAAGCACGAGCAGTACTTC.

This clonotype has a count of ten or more. The V call is TRBV12-3 or TRBV12-4, the J call TRBJ2-3; D is uncertain. Trimming removed 5 bases at V and 2 bases at J, with 11 bases between. The CDR3 contains 14 residues. The CDR3 coding sequence is TGTGCCAGCAGTCCCACAGTTACCACAGATACGCAGTATTTT. Translating gives CASSPTVTTDTQYF.

In this sample, this clonotype turned up many times. The chain recombines TRBV6-1 with TRBJ2-3; no clear D gene. The CDR3 totals 15 residues. V lost 5 bases to trimming and J lost 0 bases, with 12 bases between them. Per germline, CDR1 MNHNS and CDR2 SASEGT. The chain's CDR3 is CASSLGRSSTDTQYF. The CDR3 region has the DNA TGTGCCAGCAGTCTTGGACGGTCTAGCACAGATACGCAGTATTTT.

The rearrangement joins TRBV12-3 or TRBV12-4 to TRBJ1-2, with a tentative D call TRBD1 (5 bases). This CDR3 has 13 residues. V dropped 3 bases and J dropped 3 bases, with 8 bases sitting between them. The CDR3 protein is CASSLGTYYGYTF. CDR3 coding DNA: TGTGCCAGCAGTTTGGGGACCTACTATGGCTACACCTTC.

There are a few counts of this clonotype. DNA of the CDR3: TGTGCCAGCAGCCAAGGAGCGACAGGGGGGCACTACGAGCAGTACTTC. This encodes CASSQGATGGHYEQYF. The chain uses TRBV4-2 and TRBJ2-7; 9 bases line up with TRBD1. Looked up from germline, CDR1 is LGHNA and CDR2 is YNFKEQ. Trimming cost V 1 base and J 3 bases; bases outside gene matches: 7. The CDR3 is 16 residues long.

The chain links TRBV9 to TRBJ2-3; 7 bases are a match to TRBD1. J gave up 5 bases and V 2 bases, and 8 bases lay outside the gene matches. CDR1 and CDR2 (germline): SGDLS, YYNGEE. The CDR3 loop spans 15 amino acids. In DNA form, the CDR3 reads TGTGCCAGCAGCGTTTCGGGACAGATAGGAGATACGCAGTATTTT. It yields the protein CASSVSGQIGDTQYF.

This clonotype was picked up many times. The gene calls are TRBV29-1 and TRBJ2-7, with 9 bases identical to TRBD2. This CDR3 region has 12 residues. Germline lookup yields CDR1 SQVTM and CDR2 ANQGSEA. V was clipped by 6 bases and J by 4 bases; unmatched bases: 4. CDR3 sequence (DNA): TGCAGCGTGCTTAGCGGGAGTTACGAGCAGTACTTC. Its translation is CSVLSGSYEQYF.

CDR3 loop: CASRLTSGIRHEQYF. CDR3 DNA sequence: TGTGCCAGCAGACTTACTAGCGGGATTCGGCACGAGCAGTACTTC. The chain has TRBV28 and TRBJ2-7, with TRBD2 identical over 10 bases. CDR1 is MDHEN, CDR2 SYDVKM, per germline. This CDR3 spans 15 amino acids. V shed 6 bases and J 5 bases; nucleotides not matched to a gene: 10.